This T cell receptor (beta chain) appears in the sequencing data of a study of blood T cell repertoires in COVID-19. Study-level background: PBMCs, B-cell-depleted T cells, or T cells provided the cDNA or gDNA that made up the material.

Original data processing: Estimated nucleated cell counts came from reference gene primer amplification. Only in-frame clones appear in the TCRdb table, and some are missing; sequencing was by immunoSEQ multiplex PCR. The DNA gave D and trimming, while V, J and clone size come from that table. The sample contains around 100,000 clones, around 85% of which appear only once. This CDR3 region has 16 residues. The germline V gene encodes CDR1 SEHNR and CDR2 FQNEAQ (reference sequence). Trimming shortened V by 0 bases and J by 7 bases, and 18 bases separated the two germline ends. The sequenced material came from peripheral blood. The clonotype originates from a woman in her sixties or seventies with COVID-19, enrolled during active disease. The chain carries TRBV7-9 and TRBJ1-2; D remains unclear. CDR3 coding DNA: TGTGCCAGCAGCTTAGCGCGACCTAGTCAACGGAGTGGCTACACCTTC. Translating it yields CASSLARPSQRSGYTF. Variable domain in full (rest from reference TRBV7-9 and TRBJ1-2): DTGVSQNPRHKITKRGQNVTFRCDPISEHNRLYWYRQTLGQGPEFLTYFQNEAQLEKSRLLSDRFSAERPKGSFSTLEIQRTEQGDSAMYLCASSLARPSQRSGYTFGSGTRLTVV.